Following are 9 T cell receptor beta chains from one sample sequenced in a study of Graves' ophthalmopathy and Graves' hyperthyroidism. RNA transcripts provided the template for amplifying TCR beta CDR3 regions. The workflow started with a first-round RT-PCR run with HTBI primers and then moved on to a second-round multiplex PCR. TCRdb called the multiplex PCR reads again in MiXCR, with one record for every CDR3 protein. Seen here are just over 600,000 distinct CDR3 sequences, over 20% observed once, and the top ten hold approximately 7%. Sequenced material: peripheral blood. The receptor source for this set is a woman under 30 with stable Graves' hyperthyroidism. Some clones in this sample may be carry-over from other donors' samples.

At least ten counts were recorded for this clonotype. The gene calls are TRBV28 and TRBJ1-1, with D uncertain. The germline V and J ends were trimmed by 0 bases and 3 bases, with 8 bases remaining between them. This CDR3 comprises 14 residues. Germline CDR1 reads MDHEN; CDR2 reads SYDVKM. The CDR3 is CASSLWGTHTEAFF. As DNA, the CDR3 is TGTGCCAGCAGTTTATGGGGCACACACACTGAAGCTTTCTTT.

The CDR3 DNA is TGTGCCAGCAGGACCCTCCAGGGCTACACCTTC. Translating gives CASRTLQGYTF. V usage is TRBV12-3 or TRBV12-4 and J usage is TRBJ1-2; D remains unclear. With 6 bases removed from V and 8 bases from J, the gap between germline ends came to 10 bases. The CDR3 extends over 11 amino acids.

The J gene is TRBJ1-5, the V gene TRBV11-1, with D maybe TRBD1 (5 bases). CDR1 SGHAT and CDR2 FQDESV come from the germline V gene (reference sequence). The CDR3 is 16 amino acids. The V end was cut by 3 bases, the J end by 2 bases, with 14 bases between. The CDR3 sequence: CASSLVGVGGNQPQHF. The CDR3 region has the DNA TGTGCCAGCAGCTTGGTGGGGGTAGGTGGCAATCAGCCCCAGCATTTT.

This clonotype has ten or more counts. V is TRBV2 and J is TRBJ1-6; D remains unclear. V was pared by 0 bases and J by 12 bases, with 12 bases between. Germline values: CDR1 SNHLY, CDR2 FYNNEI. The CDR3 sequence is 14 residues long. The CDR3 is CASSEASLVRPLHF. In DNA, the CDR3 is TGTGCCAGCAGTGAAGCTTCCCTTGTTCGACCCCTCCACTTT.

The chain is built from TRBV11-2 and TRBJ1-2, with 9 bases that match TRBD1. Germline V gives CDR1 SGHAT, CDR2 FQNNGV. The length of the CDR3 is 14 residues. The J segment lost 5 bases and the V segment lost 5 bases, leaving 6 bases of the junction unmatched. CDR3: CASSAGTGRYGYTF. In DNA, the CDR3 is TGTGCCAGCAGCGCCGGGACAGGGCGATATGGCTACACCTTC.

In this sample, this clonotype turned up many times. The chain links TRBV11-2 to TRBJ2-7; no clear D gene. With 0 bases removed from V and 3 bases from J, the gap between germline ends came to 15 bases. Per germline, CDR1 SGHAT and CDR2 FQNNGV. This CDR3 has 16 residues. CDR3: CASSLEVSNYYYEQYF. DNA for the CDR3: TGTGCCAGCAGCTTAGAAGTGTCTAACTATTACTACGAGCAGTACTTC.

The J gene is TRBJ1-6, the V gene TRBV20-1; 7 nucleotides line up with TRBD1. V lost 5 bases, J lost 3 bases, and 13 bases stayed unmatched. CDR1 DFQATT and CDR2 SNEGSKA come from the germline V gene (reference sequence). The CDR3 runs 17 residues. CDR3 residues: CSAPQKGQTFYNSPLHF. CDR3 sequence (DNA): TGCAGTGCTCCCCAAAAGGGACAGACCTTCTATAATTCACCCCTCCACTTT.

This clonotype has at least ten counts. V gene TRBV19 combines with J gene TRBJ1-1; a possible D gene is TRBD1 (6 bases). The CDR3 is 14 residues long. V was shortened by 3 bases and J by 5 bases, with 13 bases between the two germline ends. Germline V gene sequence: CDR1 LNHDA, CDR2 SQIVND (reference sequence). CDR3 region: CASSMWQGHTEAFF. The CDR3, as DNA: TGTGCCAGTAGTATGTGGCAGGGACATACTGAAGCTTTCTTT. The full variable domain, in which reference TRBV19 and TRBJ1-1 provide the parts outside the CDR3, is DGGITQSPKYLFRKEGQNVTLSCEQNLNHDAMYWYRQDPGQGLRLIYYSQIVNDFQKGDIAEGYSVSREKKESFPLTVTSAQKNPTAFYLCASSMWQGHTEAFFGQGTRLTVV.

CDR3 DNA: TGTGCCAGCAGTTCTCCCTGGGAATACGAGCAGTACTTC. Encoded protein: CASSSPWEYEQYF. The chain has TRBV28 and TRBJ2-7; no definite D call. This CDR3 has 13 residues. With 4 bases removed from V and 4 bases from J, the gap between germline ends came to 11 bases. Germline CDR1 reads MDHEN; CDR2 reads SYDVKM.